Shown below are 23 T cell receptor beta chains from a single sample sequenced in a study of control samples from healthy donors and cancer patients. The data were produced by immunoSEQ multiplex PCR, yet TCRdb's version contains in-frame clones alone and is incomplete. Of approximately 180,000 clones in the sample, 75% to 95% were seen once. The sequenced sample consisted of blood. The source is a woman between 40 and 55 years old in good health.

The rearrangement uses TRBV7-8 and TRBJ2-3; D gene unclear. This CDR3 spans 18 amino acids. Looked up from germline, CDR1 is SGHVS and CDR2 is FQNEAQ. Trimming took off 5 bases at V and 0 bases at J, with 21 bases between the two ends. Written as DNA, the CDR3 is TGTGCCAGCAGCCGGCGACCCCTTATTGGATCTAGCACAGATACGCAGTATTTT. This sequence encodes CASSRRPLIGSSTDTQYF.

The V call is TRBV3-1 (or the pseudogene TRBV3-2), the J call TRBJ1-1; tentative D call: TRBD1 (6 bases). CDR3 length: 15 residues. The germline V gene encodes CDR1 LGHDT and CDR2 YNNKEL (reference sequence). Trimming took off 4 bases at V and 3 bases at J, with 15 bases between the two ends. CDR3 sequence: CASSLRERTDTEAFF. In DNA, the CDR3 is TGTGCCAGCAGCCTCCGAGAAAGGACAGACACTGAAGCTTTCTTT.

The chain employs TRBV10-3 and TRBJ2-7; weak D call: TRBD1 (6 bases). CDR1 and CDR2 from the germline V gene are ENHRY and SYGVKD. V lost 3 bases and J lost 7, with 13 bases in between. The CDR3 contains 13 residues. CDR3 residues: CAISERAGVEQYF. CDR3 nucleotide sequence: TGTGCCATCAGTGAACGGGCAGGGGTTGAGCAGTACTTC.

This clone was counted between two and nine times. J is TRBJ1-1 and V is TRBV18, with unresolved D. The CDR3 is made up of 18 amino acids. V lost 1 base and J 1 base, leaving 19 bases between the germline ends. Germline assignment: CDR1 KGHSH and CDR2 LQKENI. CDR3 sequence reads: CASSPRGAGLRTNTEAFF. CDR3 sequence (DNA): TGTGCCAGCTCACCACGCGGAGCAGGCCTTCGCACGAACACTGAAGCTTTCTTT. Filled out from reference TRBV18 and TRBJ1-1, the complete variable domain reads NAGVMQNPRHLVRRRGQEARLRCSPMKGHSHVYWYRQLPEEGLKFMVYLQKENIIDESGMPKERFSAEFPKEGPSILRIQQVVRGDSAAYFCASSPRGAGLRTNTEAFFGQGTRLTVV.

V is TRBV7-6 and J is TRBJ1-2; no firm D call. Germline V CDR1 and CDR2: SGHVS, FNYEAQ. V dropped 1 base and J dropped 6 bases, with 9 bases sitting between them. The CDR3 spans 13 residues. The CDR3 bases are TGTGCCAGCAGCTTAGTTGCGGGGAATGGCTACACCTTC. It codes for CASSLVAGNGYTF. Full variable domain (missing parts from reference TRBV7-6 and TRBJ1-2): GAGVSQSPRYKVTKRGQDVALRCDPISGHVSLYWYRQALGQGPEFLTYFNYEAQQDKSGLPNDRFSAERPEGSISTLTIQRTEQRDSAMYRCASSLVAGNGYTFGSGTRLTVV.

This clone was picked up many times. Other DNA variants within this sample encode the same CDR3. The rearrangement joins TRBV27 to TRBJ2-7, with 8 bases that match TRBD1. The CDR3 loop spans 13 amino acids. Germline loops: CDR1 MNHEY, CDR2 SMNVEV (reference sequence). V gave up 4 bases and J gave up 7 bases; unmatched junction bases: 6. In DNA form, the CDR3 reads TGTGCCAGCAGTTCGACAGGGGCAAGGGAGCAGTACTTC. Translation gives CASSSTGAREQYF.

The chain employs TRBV6-5 and TRBJ1-2; D remains ambiguous. Germline V gene data show CDR1 as MNHEY and CDR2 as SVGAGI. The ends were cut back, 4 bases at V and 3 bases at J, with 9 bases in the middle. The CDR3 totals 13 residues. The chain's CDR3 is CASSLGMDYGYTF. CDR3 bases: TGTGCCAGCAGTTTGGGAATGGACTATGGCTACACCTTC.

The chain joins TRBV5-6 to TRBJ1-1, with 7 bases identical to TRBD1. The germline CDR1 and CDR2 sequences are SGHDT and YYEEEE. This CDR3 is built from 13 residues. V lost 3 bases and J lost 7; bases outside the gene matches: 6. CDR3 in amino acids: CASSSQGGVEAFF. DNA of the CDR3: TGTGCCAGCAGCTCCCAGGGGGGGGTTGAAGCTTTCTTT.

The genes are TRBV6-5 and TRBJ2-7, with a weak D call TRBD1 (6 bases). Germline V gene sequence: CDR1 MNHEY, CDR2 SVGAGI. V was pared by 6 bases and J by 1 base, with 10 bases between. The CDR3 has 13 amino acids. This chain's CDR3 is CASSRDTSYEQYF. Written as DNA, the CDR3 is TGTGCCAGCAGCCGGGACACATCCTACGAGCAGTACTTC.

This chain connects TRBV3-1 (or the pseudogene TRBV3-2) to TRBJ1-1, with D hard to call. The CDR3 is 13 residues long. V lost 0 bases and J lost 11, with 13 bases in between. Looked up from germline, CDR1 is LGHDT and CDR2 is YNNKEL (reference sequence). CDR3 loop: CASSQDNRRWAFF. CDR3 in DNA: TGTGCCAGCAGCCAAGACAATCGGAGATGGGCTTTCTTT.

The gene calls are TRBV7-2 and TRBJ2-7; the D is unclear. The V gene's germline CDR1 is SGHTA and CDR2 FQGNSA. This CDR3 contains 13 residues. The V end lost 5 bases, the J end lost 6 bases, and 14 bases lay between the germline ends. CDR3 coding DNA: TGTGCCAGCAGCCTCTTTGTGGGTTTCGAGCAGTACTTC. Encoded protein: CASSLFVGFEQYF.

This chain links TRBV6-5 with TRBJ2-7; D not certain. The CDR3 sequence is 13 residues long. In germline, CDR1 is MNHEY, CDR2 SVGAGI. The V gene lost 6 bases and the J gene lost 3 bases, with 12 bases spanning the gap. In DNA form, the CDR3 reads TGTGCCAGCAGCCCCGGGCGATTCTACGAGCAGTACTTC. Translating it yields CASSPGRFYEQYF.

DNA of the CDR3: TGTGCCAGTAAGGAGACAGGCCTGGGCACTGAAGCTTTCTTT. It is translated as CASKETGLGTEAFF. The chain is built from TRBV19 and TRBJ1-1, with D possibly being TRBD1 (6 bases). Germline-derived CDR1 and CDR2 are LNHDA and SQIVND (reference sequence). Trimming shortened V by 7 bases and J by 4 bases, and 16 bases separated the two germline ends. This CDR3 comprises 14 residues.

The V and J genes are TRBV29-1 and TRBJ2-5; a weak D match, TRBD1 (6 bases). This CDR3 has 16 residues. V was clipped by 6 bases and J by 1 base, with 21 bases between them. The germline V gene has CDR1 SQVTM and CDR2 ANQGSEA. The CDR3 nucleotides read TGCAGCGTGACTCGGACAGTTACGGGTACCCAAGAGACCCAGTACTTC. Translated: CSVTRTVTGTQETQYF.

In its sample, this clone was seen once. This chain links TRBV4-1 with TRBJ2-2, with D perhaps given as TRBD1 or TRBD2 (6 bases each). The CDR3 runs to 17 residues. Trimming took 4 bases from V and 0 from J, leaving 15 bases between them. The V gene's germline CDR1 is MGHRA and CDR2 YSYEKL. The CDR3 DNA is TGCGCCAGCAGCCTTAATTGGGGGGCTGCGAACACCGGGGAGCTGTTTTTT. Residues: CASSLNWGAANTGELFF.

This clone was counted only a few times. This rearrangement joins TRBV5-1 to TRBJ2-2; D not certain. V was pared by 0 bases and J by 4 bases, with 19 bases between. The germline gives CDR1 SGHRS, CDR2 YFSETQ. The CDR3 covers 18 residues. CDR3 sequence: CASSLEYRVSLSTGELFF. As DNA, the CDR3 is TGCGCCAGCAGCTTGGAGTATAGGGTCTCGTTATCCACCGGGGAGCTGTTTTTT.

The chain recombines TRBV19 with TRBJ2-7; D remains unclear. CDR1 is LNHDA, CDR2 SQIVND, per germline (reference sequence). The V end was cut by 6 bases, the J end by 2 bases, with 2 bases between. The CDR3 totals 10 residues. CDR3 region: CASSTYEQYF. CDR3 DNA: TGTGCCAGTAGCACCTACGAGCAGTACTTC.

This clone appeared once. V usage is TRBV19 and J usage is TRBJ1-5; D unclear. CDR3 length: 12 amino acids. CDR1 LNHDA and CDR2 SQIVND come from the germline V gene (reference sequence). V was clipped by 3 bases and J by 15 bases, with 15 bases between them. The CDR3 DNA reads TGTGCCAGTAGTATGGGATCTTTAGATGTGCATTTT. Its protein product is CASSMGSLDVHF.

The V gene is TRBV9, the J gene TRBJ1-3, with a tentative D call TRBD1 (6 bases). Germline CDR1 is SGDLS and CDR2 is YYNGEE. The ends were cut back, 4 bases at V and 2 bases at J, with 16 bases in the middle. CDR3 length: 16 amino acids. The CDR3 DNA reads as TGTGCCAGCAGCCGGGGGGGGGCGACCCCTGGAAACACCATATATTTT. Protein product: CASSRGGATPGNTIYF.

The chain couples TRBV29-1 to TRBJ1-1; TRBD1 might be the D (5 bases). The CDR3 runs to 12 residues. From germline, CDR1 is SQVTM and CDR2 ANQGSEA. The V gene lost 6 bases and the J gene lost 0 bases, with 8 bases spanning the gap. CDR3 sequence (DNA): TGCAGCGTGGACACAGTGAACACTGAAGCTTTCTTT. Protein: CSVDTVNTEAFF.

The genes are TRBV12-5 and TRBJ2-2, with D unclear. In germline, CDR1 is LGHNT, CDR2 FRNRAP. Trimming removed 6 bases from V and 0 bases from J, with 8 bases in between. The CDR3 is 14 residues long. The chain's CDR3 is CASGADPNTGELFF. The CDR3 DNA reads TGTGCTAGTGGCGCGGACCCGAACACCGGGGAGCTGTTTTTT. The entire variable domain, with the rest obtained from reference TRBV12-5 and TRBJ2-2, is as follows: DARVTQTPRHKVTEMGQEVTMRCQPILGHNTVFWYRQTMMQGLELLAYFRNRAPLDDSGMPKDRFSAEMPDATLATLKIQPSEPRDSAVYFCASGADPNTGELFFGEGSRLTVL.

DNA for the CDR3: TGTGCCAGCAGCGCCCCTGGAGGGGGGGCCGTTAATGAGCAGTTCTTC. It specifies CASSAPGGGAVNEQFF. V usage is TRBV7-2 and J usage is TRBJ2-1; D is possibly TRBD2 (7 bases). Between the trimmed V and J ends, which lost 5 bases and 7 bases, there was a span of 21 bases. Germline assignment: CDR1 SGHTA and CDR2 FQGNSA. This CDR3 has 16 residues.

A single count supports this clone. The rearrangement uses TRBV5-1 and TRBJ2-1; 13 bases fit TRBD2. This CDR3 spans 17 amino acids. Trimming removed 4 bases from V and 8 bases from J; junction bases left unmatched: 12. Germline CDR1 and CDR2: SGHRS and YFSETQ. CDR3 nucleotide sequence: TGCGCCAGCAGCCCCCGCGGACTAGCGGGGGAAATGCATGAGCAGTTCTTC. Amino acid sequence: CASSPRGLAGEMHEQFF.